Shown below are 27 T cell receptor beta chains from a single sample sequenced in a study of control samples from healthy donors and cancer patients. Method: immunoSEQ multiplex PCR; TCRdb's copy keeps in-frame clones and lacks some. The table records some 140,000 clones, roughly 94% of them present only once. Sequenced sample: blood. These receptors all come from a man between 35 and 55 years old in good health.

The chain combines TRBV12-3 or TRBV12-4 with TRBJ1-1; no definite D call. Trimming took 5 bases from V and 1 from J, leaving 8 bases between them. The CDR3 length is 13 residues. The CDR3 region is CASSDIRNTEAFF. CDR3 sequence (DNA): TGTGCCAGCAGTGATATAAGGAACACTGAAGCTTTCTTT.

The chain is built from TRBV5-6 and TRBJ1-6; TRBD1 might be the D (5 bases). The ends were cut back, 1 base at V and 4 bases at J, with 9 bases in the middle. The CDR3 length is 15 residues. Germline assignment: CDR1 SGHDT and CDR2 YYEEEE. CDR3: CASSLTAGYNSPLHF. CDR3 bases: TGTGCCAGCAGCTTGACGGCAGGGTATAATTCACCCCTCCACTTT.

The CDR3 nucleotides read TGTGCCAGCAGCCCCCCCCTCGGACTAGCGGGGACCTGCCCGTGGGGGGAGACCCAGTACTTC. This sequence encodes CASSPPLGLAGTCPWGETQYF. This chain connects TRBV21-1 to TRBJ2-5; the DNA was not used to check the table's D call, TRBD2. TRBV21-1 is tagged as a pseudogene. The CDR3 runs to 21 residues.

The chain employs TRBV9 and TRBJ1-3; D perhaps matches TRBD1 (5 bases). The CDR3 consists of 13 residues. The germline V gene has CDR1 SGDLS and CDR2 YYNGEE. V lost 4 bases and J 4 bases, leaving 9 bases between the germline ends. The CDR3 bases are TGTGCCAGCAGCTTCAGGACAGGAAACACCATATATTTT. Amino acids: CASSFRTGNTIYF. Filled out from reference TRBV9 and TRBJ1-3, the complete variable domain reads DSGVTQTPKHLITATGQRVTLRCSPRSGDLSVYWYQQSLDQGLQFLIQYYNGEERAKGNILERFSAQQFPDLHSELNLSSLELGDSALYFCASSFRTGNTIYFGEGSWLTVV.

The rearrangement links TRBV28 to TRBJ1-5; D unresolved. Germline-derived CDR1 and CDR2 are MDHEN and SYDVKM. This CDR3 has 13 amino acids. V was clipped by 6 bases and J by 0 bases, with 6 bases between them. The CDR3 reads CASRGYSNQPQHF. The CDR3 DNA reads as TGTGCCAGCAGGGGTTATAGCAATCAGCCCCAGCATTTT.

This chain joins TRBV19 and TRBJ1-1; the match to TRBD1 covers 9 bases. Germline trimming cut 3 bases from V and 0 bases from J; bases unmatched to any gene: 8. This CDR3 region has 17 residues. In germline, CDR1 is LNHDA, CDR2 SQIVND (reference sequence). The CDR3 nucleotides read TGTGCCAGTAGTATGGGCCATTGGGACAGGGTGAACACTGAAGCTTTCTTT. Its translation is CASSMGHWDRVNTEAFF.

On this clone itself: Germline and junction disagree at one end, which may indicate a read error. The V and J genes are TRBV19 and TRBJ1-3; D is unclear. CDR1 and CDR2 from the germline V gene are LNHDA and SQIVND (reference sequence). The CDR3 loop spans 11 amino acids. This CDR3 is CCTASGNTIYF. CDR3 sequence (DNA): TGCTGCACAGCTTCTGGAAACACCATATATTTT.

This CDR3 is CASSRTGVGIYSNQPQHF. The CDR3 nucleotides read TGCGCCAGCAGCCGGACGGGGGTTGGAATTTATAGCAATCAGCCCCAGCATTTT. This chain uses TRBV4-1 with TRBJ1-5; possible D gene TRBD1, 5 bases. The V and J ends lost 4 bases and 0 bases respectively, with 19 bases between them. The CDR3 has 18 amino acids. Germline loops: CDR1 MGHRA, CDR2 YSYEKL.

The chain has TRBV5-1 and TRBJ2-7; TRBD1 aligns across 8 bases. The CDR3 length is 16 residues. V lost 4 bases and J lost 6; bases outside the gene matches: 15. Germline V lookup: CDR1 SGHRS, CDR2 YFSETQ. Written as DNA, the CDR3 is TGCGCCAGCAGCCCTACTCAGGGGGCTAGGACCAGCGAGCAGTACTTC. The encoded protein is CASSPTQGARTSEQYF. The whole variable domain, filled in from reference TRBV5-1 and TRBJ2-7, reads KAGVTQTPRYLIKTRGQQVTLSCSPISGHRSVSWYQQTPGQGLQFLFEYFSETQRNKGNFPGRFSGRQFSNSRSEMNVSTLELGDSALYLCASSPTQGARTSEQYFGPGTRLTVT.

This chain joins TRBV7-6 and TRBJ1-3; 7 bases fit TRBD1. Germline CDR1 SGHVS, CDR2 FNYEAQ. The CDR3 length is 16 residues. Trimming took 5 bases from V and 0 from J; bases not matched to a gene: 7. Written as DNA, the CDR3 is TGTGCCAGCAGCAGGGGGGGGACAGCCTCTGGAAACACCATATATTTT. The encoded protein is CASSRGGTASGNTIYF.

This clone showed up just once. The CDR3 loop is CAIRGGLTDTQYF. DNA of the CDR3: TGTGCCATCAGGGGGGGGCTTACAGATACGCAGTATTTT. The chain carries TRBV10-3 and TRBJ2-3, with D possibly TRBD2 on 7 matching bases. V dropped 6 bases and J dropped 3 bases, with 10 bases sitting between them. There are 13 residues in the CDR3. The germline V gene encodes CDR1 ENHRY and CDR2 SYGVKD.

The rearrangement links TRBV3-1 (or the pseudogene TRBV3-2) to TRBJ1-3; no reliable D call. CDR1 and CDR2 (germline): LGHDT, YNNKEL (reference sequence). V lost 1 base and J 1 base, leaving 5 bases between the germline ends. The CDR3 spans 14 residues. The CDR3 here is CASSQGLSGNTIYF. The CDR3, as DNA: TGTGCCAGCAGCCAAGGGTTGTCTGGAAACACCATATATTTT.

The rearrangement joins TRBV7-2 to TRBJ1-4; D call uncertain. V was shortened by 3 bases and J by 4 bases, with 9 bases between the two germline ends. The CDR3 totals 14 residues. In germline, CDR1 is SGHTA, CDR2 FQGNSA. The CDR3 DNA sequence: TGTGCCAGCAGCTTCCCGGGTATTAATGAAAAACTGTTTTTT. This sequence encodes CASSFPGINEKLFF.

The rearrangement joins TRBV6-2 or TRBV6-3 to TRBJ1-5, with D possibly matching TRBD1 (5 bases). The CDR3 consists of 16 residues. The germline V gene has CDR1 MNHEY and CDR2 SVGEGT. Between the trimmed V and J ends, which lost 2 bases and 3 bases, there was a span of 14 bases. In DNA form, the CDR3 reads TGTGCCAGCAGTTACGTCGGTCGGGGCGCCAATCAGCCCCAGCATTTT. The encoded protein is CASSYVGRGANQPQHF.

The rearrangement links TRBV3-1 (or the pseudogene TRBV3-2) to TRBJ2-3; the match to TRBD2 covers 15 bases. With 3 bases clipped from V and 1 base from J, the junction kept 5 bases outside the gene matches. CDR3 size: 18 residues. From germline, CDR1 is LGHDT and CDR2 YNNKEL (reference sequence). The CDR3 coding sequence is TGTGCCAGCAGCCAGGGGACTAGCGGGGGGCCCGGCACAGATACGCAGTATTTT. This gives the protein CASSQGTSGGPGTDTQYF.

The chain carries TRBV6-5 and TRBJ2-5; the match to TRBD2 covers 13 bases. Germline values: CDR1 MNHEY, CDR2 SVGAGI. The V gene end was trimmed by 7 bases and the J gene end by 5 bases; junction bases not matched to a gene: 7. The CDR3 extends over 15 amino acids. The CDR3 loop reads CASTTSGGAGETQYF. CDR3 nucleotide sequence: TGTGCCAGCACAACTAGCGGGGGGGCGGGTGAGACCCAGTACTTC.

The V and J genes are TRBV9 and TRBJ2-3; 10 bases align to TRBD2. The trim removed 6 bases at V and 3 bases at J, leaving 7 bases unmatched. CDR1 and CDR2 (germline): SGDLS, YYNGEE. This CDR3 region has 15 residues. CDR3 DNA: TGTGCCAGCACCACTAGCGGGGCCCCGACAGATACGCAGTATTTT. Amino acid sequence: CASTTSGAPTDTQYF.

The chain couples TRBV10-3 to TRBJ2-2; TRBD1 matches at 7 bases. The V segment lost 7 bases and the J segment 6 bases; nucleotides outside the gene matches: 8. Germline V CDR1 and CDR2: ENHRY, SYGVKD. CDR3 size: 14 residues. This chain's CDR3 is CAITPTGSPGELFF. The CDR3 DNA reads TGTGCCATCACCCCGACAGGGTCGCCCGGGGAGCTGTTTTTT.

This chain connects TRBV28 to TRBJ2-5; 7 bases fit TRBD1. The germline CDR1 and CDR2 sequences are MDHEN and SYDVKM. The CDR3 consists of 15 residues. The V gene end was trimmed by 5 bases and the J gene end by 5 bases; junction bases not matched to a gene: 11. The CDR3, as DNA: TGTGCCAGCAGTCTCGGCTCGACAGGGTGGGAGACCCAGTACTTC. The encoded protein is CASSLGSTGWETQYF.

This rearrangement joins TRBV19 to TRBJ1-6; D unresolved. V lost 3 bases and J lost 6, with 12 bases in between. The CDR3 contains 15 residues. Germline CDR1 and CDR2: LNHDA and SQIVND (reference sequence). CDR3 sequence: CASSINREFNSPLHF. CDR3 sequence (DNA): TGTGCCAGTAGTATTAATAGGGAATTTAATTCACCCCTCCACTTT.

V and J are TRBV11-2 and TRBJ1-1; D perhaps matches TRBD1 (5 bases). Trimming pared 5 bases from V and 8 bases from J, leaving 24 bases between. Per the germline V gene, CDR1 is SGHAT and CDR2 is FQNNGV. The CDR3 length is 16 residues. The CDR3 protein is CASSRGGGAWAPEAFF. The CDR3 bases are TGTGCCAGCAGCCGTGGGGGAGGGGCGTGGGCCCCGGAAGCTTTCTTT.

The rearrangement joins TRBV19 to TRBJ1-1; no definite D call. Germline V lookup: CDR1 LNHDA, CDR2 SQIVND (reference sequence). Trimming took off 5 bases at V and 1 base at J, with 8 bases between the two ends. CDR3 length: 13 residues. CDR3 residues: CASSVTTNTEAFF. CDR3 bases: TGTGCCAGTAGTGTGACAACGAACACTGAAGCTTTCTTT.

The count of this clone is one. V is TRBV12-3 or TRBV12-4 and J is TRBJ1-5, with D uncertain. The CDR3 is made up of 13 amino acids. Trimming removed 8 bases from V and 4 bases from J, with 12 bases in between. CDR3 in DNA: TGTGCCAGCGGAATAGCTATTAATCAGCCCCAGCATTTT. Translating it yields CASGIAINQPQHF.

V and J are TRBV3-1 (or the pseudogene TRBV3-2) and TRBJ2-3; TRBD2 agrees at 10 bases. With 5 bases clipped from V and 4 bases from J, the junction kept 3 bases outside the gene matches. This CDR3 is 14 amino acids long. Germline V gives CDR1 LGHDT, CDR2 YNNKEL (reference sequence). The CDR3 sequence is CASSERGGPDTQYF. In DNA, the CDR3 is TGTGCCAGCAGCGAGCGGGGGGGCCCAGATACGCAGTATTTT.

V usage is TRBV19 and J usage is TRBJ1-1; TRBD1 matches 7 bases. Germline CDR1 LNHDA, CDR2 SQIVND (reference sequence). The ends lost 5 bases at V and 8 bases at J; junction bases unmatched: 11. The CDR3 consists of 14 residues. Here the CDR3 reads CASSAWDRSTEAFF. CDR3 nucleotides: TGTGCCAGTAGTGCTTGGGACAGAAGTACGGAAGCTTTCTTT.

This chain joins TRBV6-1 and TRBJ1-6; D possibly corresponds to TRBD1 (6 bases). V shed 3 bases and J shed 5 bases, with 14 bases lying between them. From germline, CDR1 is MNHNS and CDR2 SASEGT. The CDR3 has 16 amino acids. Here the CDR3 reads CASSDRTGSNNSPLHF. The CDR3, as DNA: TGTGCCAGCAGTGACCGCACAGGGAGTAATAATTCACCCCTCCACTTT.

The rearrangement links TRBV7-2 to TRBJ1-3; D remains unclear. Looked up from germline, CDR1 is SGHTA and CDR2 is FQGNSA. V lost 2 bases and J 1 base, leaving 6 bases between the germline ends. The CDR3 consists of 14 residues. The CDR3, as DNA: TGTGCCAGCAGCTTACTCACGTCTGGAAACACCATATATTTT. Residues: CASSLLTSGNTIYF.